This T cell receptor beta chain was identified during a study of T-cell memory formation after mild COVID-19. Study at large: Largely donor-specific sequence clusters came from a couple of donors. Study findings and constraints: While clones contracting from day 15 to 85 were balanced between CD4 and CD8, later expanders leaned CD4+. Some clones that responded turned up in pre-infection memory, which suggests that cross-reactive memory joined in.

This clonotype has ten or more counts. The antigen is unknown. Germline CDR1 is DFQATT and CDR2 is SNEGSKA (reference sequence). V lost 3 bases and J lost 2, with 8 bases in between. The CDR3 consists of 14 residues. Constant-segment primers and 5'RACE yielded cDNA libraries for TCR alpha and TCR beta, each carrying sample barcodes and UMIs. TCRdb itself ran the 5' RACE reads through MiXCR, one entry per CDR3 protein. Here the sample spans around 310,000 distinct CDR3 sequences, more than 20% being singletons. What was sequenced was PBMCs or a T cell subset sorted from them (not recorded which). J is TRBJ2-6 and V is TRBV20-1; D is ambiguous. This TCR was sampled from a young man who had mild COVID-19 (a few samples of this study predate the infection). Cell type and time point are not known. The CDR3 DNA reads TGCAGTGCTAGTTGGGTCCCTGGGGCCAACGTCCTGACTTTC. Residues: CSASWVPGANVLTF.